Given below is one T cell receptor beta chain in context. Its target is unknown. This sample stems from a study of T cell clusters in autoimmune cytopenias. Study-level information: TRB sequencing had a median around 50,000 reads and 2,000 to 3,000 distinct clonotypes per sample. Notes on the study in general: TRB repertoire shifts in secondary cytopenia and chronic lymphocytic leukemia mostly reflected lymphoma, not autoimmunity. Physiological T cell clusters of healthy donors were apparently absent in primary autoimmune cytopenia patients. The T cell clusters came from computational analysis alone and lack functional validation.

Each sample's input was around 270 ng genomic DNA, 35,000 to 40,000 genome equivalents. TRB was amplified by touch-down multiplex PCR, primer pools A and B combined. TCRdb reprocessed the multiplex PCR reads, with one entry per CDR3 protein and no DNA. This sample carries 13,000 to 15,000 distinct CDR3 sequences, with roughly 2.1% going to the ten biggest clones. Per the germline V gene, CDR1 is MRHNA and CDR2 is SNTAGT. The CDR3 consists of 11 residues. This sequence was found in a human donor with an autoimmune cytopenia or autoimmune hepatitis (not recorded which). The sequenced sample was peripheral blood. The gene calls are TRBV6-4 and TRBJ1-4; TCRdb returns TRBD1, unconfirmable since there is no DNA. CDR3 amino acids: CASRSGEKLFF.